The T cell receptor beta chain under discussion was sequenced for a study of technical replicates of blood from four donors. Some clones are missing from TCRdb's copy, which holds only in-frame ones; the method was immunoSEQ multiplex PCR. The table lists approximately 90,000 clones, 95% of them singletons. Trimming removed 4 bases at V and 4 bases at J, with 10 bases between. Germline V gene data show CDR1 as SNHLY and CDR2 as FYNNEI. This CDR3 region has 13 residues. This receptor was taken from a human donor in good health. Material for sequencing was T cells isolated from PBMCs. V is TRBV2 and J is TRBJ2-5; a possible D gene is TRBD1 (7 bases). CDR3 amino acids: CASSGQGLETQYF. For the CDR3, the DNA is TGTGCCAGCAGTGGACAGGGACTAGAGACCCAGTACTTC. The full variable domain, rest sourced from reference TRBV2 and TRBJ2-5, is EPEVTQTPSHQVTQMGQEVILRCVPISNHLYFYWYRQILGQKVEFLVSFYNNEISEKSEIFDDQFSVERPDGSNFTLKIRSTKLEDSAMYFCASSGQGLETQYFGPGTRLLVL.